These 13 T cell receptor beta chains came from one sample sequenced in a study of blood T cell repertoires in COVID-19. Data came from immunoSEQ multiplex PCR; TCRdb stores just in-frame clones and leaves some out. The sample holds about 140,000 clones, about 90% seen once. Sequencing was carried out using peripheral blood. The receptors originated from a man aged 50 to 59 with active or convalescent COVID-19.

In its sample, this clone was seen once. The chain combines TRBV5-6 with TRBJ1-1; no reliable D call. Germline CDR1 is SGHDT and CDR2 is YYEEEE. The CDR3 loop spans 13 amino acids. The germline V and J ends were trimmed by 5 bases and 0 bases, with 8 bases remaining between them. The CDR3 loop reads CASRVQLNTEAFF. The CDR3 coding sequence is TGTGCCAGCAGAGTACAATTGAACACTGAAGCTTTCTTT.

V gene TRBV19 combines with J gene TRBJ2-7; tentatively, D is TRBD1 (6 bases). Trimming shortened V by 6 bases and J by 2 bases, and 11 bases separated the two germline ends. The V gene's germline CDR1 is LNHDA and CDR2 SQIVND (reference sequence). The CDR3 has 13 residues. In DNA form, the CDR3 reads TGTGCCAGTAGATCGACAGGTACCTACGAGCAGTACTTC. Translating gives CASRSTGTYEQYF.

The rearrangement links TRBV19 to TRBJ1-2, with 8 bases fitting TRBD1. With V trimmed by 7 bases and J by 3 bases, 10 bases remained unmatched. The CDR3 contains 15 residues. Germline values: CDR1 LNHDA, CDR2 SQIVND (reference sequence). The DNA for the CDR3 is TGTGCCAGTATCAATCGGGACAGGCTGGACTATGGCTACACCTTC. It encodes CASINRDRLDYGYTF.

This clone has just one count. V gene TRBV14 combines with J gene TRBJ2-1; 8 nucleotides align to TRBD2. V lost 8 bases and J lost 7; bases outside the gene matches: 13. CDR1 and CDR2 from the germline V gene are SGHDN and FVKESK. CDR3 length equals 15 residues. In DNA form, the CDR3 reads TGTGCCAGCGGGTTTGGTTCGGGAGGGATAAATGAGCAGTTCTTC. Its translation: CASGFGSGGINEQFF.

The V gene is TRBV10-3, the J gene TRBJ1-1; D perhaps matches TRBD1 (5 bases). V lost 6 bases to trimming and J lost 2 bases, with 13 bases between them. Per germline, CDR1 ENHRY and CDR2 SYGVKD. The CDR3 consists of 14 residues. The CDR3 loop is CAISRGTLNTEAFF. CDR3 sequence (DNA): TGTGCCATCAGCCGGGGGACTTTAAACACTGAAGCTTTCTTT.

About this clone itself: The sample has other DNA sequences that encode this CDR3 too. This chain joins TRBV5-6 and TRBJ2-2, with TRBD1 identical over 8 bases. After removal of 4 bases from V and 5 bases from J, the junction contained 10 bases not matched to a gene. In germline, CDR1 is SGHDT, CDR2 YYEEEE. The CDR3 spans 16 residues. CDR3: CASSVDRARYTGELFF. The CDR3 DNA follows: TGTGCCAGCAGCGTGGACAGGGCTAGATATACCGGGGAGCTGTTTTTT.

This chain links TRBV6-5 with TRBJ1-5; 7 positions match TRBD1. J was trimmed by 5 bases and V by 6 bases; bases with no gene match: 10. Germline CDR1 reads MNHEY; CDR2 reads SVGAGI. The CDR3 is made up of 15 amino acids. DNA of the CDR3: TGTGCCAGCAGCAAAGACAGGGCCCACCATCAGCCCCAGCATTTT. Protein product: CASSKDRAHHQPQHF.

This clone appeared a single time. The V and J genes are TRBV3-1 (or the pseudogene TRBV3-2) and TRBJ1-2; 9 nucleotides align to TRBD1. Germline CDR1 is LGHDT and CDR2 is YNNKEL (reference sequence). The CDR3 length is 14 residues. V trimming: 1 base; J trimming: 8 bases; junction bases outside the gene matches: 5. CDR3 coding DNA: TGTGCCAGCAGCCAAGGGACAGGGGAGTTGGGCTACACCTTC. Translating gives CASSQGTGELGYTF.

In this sample, this clone turned up many times. The J gene is TRBJ1-2, the V gene TRBV6-5, with 10 positions matching TRBD1. The CDR3 extends over 14 amino acids. Germline CDR1 reads MNHEY; CDR2 reads SVGAGI. V was clipped by 7 bases and J by 4 bases; unmatched bases: 6. The CDR3 region is CASTGTGVLYGYTF. Here the CDR3 DNA reads TGTGCCAGCACTGGGACAGGGGTCCTCTATGGCTACACCTTC.

The chain combines TRBV4-3 with TRBJ2-3; 13 bases agree with TRBD2. V shed 5 bases and J 0 bases; nucleotides not matched to a gene: 2. The CDR3 sequence is 16 residues long. Germline-derived CDR1 and CDR2 are LGHNA and YSLEER. CDR3 sequence (DNA): TGCGCCAGCAGCGCGGGACTAGCGGGGAGCACAGATACGCAGTATTTT. Translating it yields CASSAGLAGSTDTQYF.

This chain links TRBV19 with TRBJ2-7; 7 nucleotides match TRBD1. Per germline, CDR1 LNHDA and CDR2 SQIVND (reference sequence). The length of the CDR3 is 12 residues. J was trimmed by 3 bases and V by 6 bases; bases with no gene match: 2. CDR3 in amino acids: CASSDRDYEQYF. CDR3 DNA: TGTGCCAGTAGCGACAGGGACTACGAGCAGTACTTC. The full variable domain, rest sourced from reference TRBV19 and TRBJ2-7, is DGGITQSPKYLFRKEGQNVTLSCEQNLNHDAMYWYRQDPGQGLRLIYYSQIVNDFQKGDIAEGYSVSREKKESFPLTVTSAQKNPTAFYLCASSDRDYEQYFGPGTRLTVT.

This rearrangement joins TRBV28 to TRBJ2-2; TRBD2 might be the D (6 bases). The CDR3 length is 14 residues. V lost 11 bases and J lost 8, with 21 bases in between. Germline CDR1 and CDR2: MDHEN and SYDVKM. Written as DNA, the CDR3 is TGTGCCTGCCGGGCGGGACCATATGAGGGGGAGCTGTTTTTT. This sequence encodes CACRAGPYEGELFF.

This chain uses TRBV11-2 with TRBJ2-2, with D maybe TRBD2 (6 bases). Germline V gives CDR1 SGHAT, CDR2 FQNNGV. CDR3 size: 16 residues. Trimming took 7 bases from V and 1 from J, leaving 16 bases between them. The CDR3 loop is CASTESLSGNTGELFF. CDR3 DNA sequence: TGTGCCAGCACCGAATCCCTTAGCGGGAACACCGGGGAGCTGTTTTTT.